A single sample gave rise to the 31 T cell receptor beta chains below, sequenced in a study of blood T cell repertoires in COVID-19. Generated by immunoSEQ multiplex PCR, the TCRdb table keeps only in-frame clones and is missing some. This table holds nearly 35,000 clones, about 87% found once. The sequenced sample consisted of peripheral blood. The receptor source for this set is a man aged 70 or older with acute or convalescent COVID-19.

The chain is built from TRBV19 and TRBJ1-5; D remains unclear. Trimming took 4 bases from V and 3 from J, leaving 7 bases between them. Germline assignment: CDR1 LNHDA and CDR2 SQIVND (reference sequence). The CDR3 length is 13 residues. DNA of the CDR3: TGTGCCAGTAGTAGCTCAGTCAATCAGCCCCAGCATTTT. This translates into CASSSSVNQPQHF.

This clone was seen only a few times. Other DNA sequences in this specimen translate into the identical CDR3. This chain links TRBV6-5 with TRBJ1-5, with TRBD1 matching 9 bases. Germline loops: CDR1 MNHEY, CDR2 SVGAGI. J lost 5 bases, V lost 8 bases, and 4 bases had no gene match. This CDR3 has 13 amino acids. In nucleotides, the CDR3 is TGTGCCAGCGGCACAGGGGGCTATCAGCCCCAGCATTTT. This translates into CASGTGGYQPQHF.

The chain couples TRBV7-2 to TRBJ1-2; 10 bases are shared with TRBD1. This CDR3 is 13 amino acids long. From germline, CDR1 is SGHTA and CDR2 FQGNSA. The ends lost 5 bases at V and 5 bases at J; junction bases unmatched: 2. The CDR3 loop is CASSEGQGYGYTF. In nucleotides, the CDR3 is TGTGCCAGCAGCGAGGGACAGGGGTATGGCTACACCTTC.

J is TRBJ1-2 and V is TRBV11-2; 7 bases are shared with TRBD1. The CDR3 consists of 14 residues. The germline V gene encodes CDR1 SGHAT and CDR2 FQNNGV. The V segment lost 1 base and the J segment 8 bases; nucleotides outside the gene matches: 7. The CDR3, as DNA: TGTGCCAGCAGCTTAGGGAGACAGGGCGGCGGCTACACCTTC. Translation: CASSLGRQGGGYTF. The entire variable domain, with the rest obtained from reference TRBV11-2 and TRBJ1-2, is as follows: EAGVAQSPRYKIIEKRQSVAFWCNPISGHATLYWYQQILGQGPKLLIQFQNNGVVDDSQLPKDRFSAERLKGVDSTLKIQPAKLEDSAVYLCASSLGRQGGGYTFGSGTRLTVV.

In DNA form, the CDR3 reads TGTGCCAGCAGGGTTAGGAGGGACACTGAAGCTTTCTTT. Translation: CASRVRRDTEAFF. The chain recombines TRBV2 with TRBJ1-1; unclear D gene. The length of the CDR3 is 13 residues. Trimming pared 6 bases from V and 3 bases from J, leaving 11 bases between. Germline loops: CDR1 SNHLY, CDR2 FYNNEI.

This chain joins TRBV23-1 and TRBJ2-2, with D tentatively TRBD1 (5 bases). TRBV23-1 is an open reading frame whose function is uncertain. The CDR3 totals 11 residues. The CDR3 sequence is CAGRPAGELFF. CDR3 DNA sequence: TGCGCGGGGCGGCCTGCTGGGGAGCTGTTTTTT.

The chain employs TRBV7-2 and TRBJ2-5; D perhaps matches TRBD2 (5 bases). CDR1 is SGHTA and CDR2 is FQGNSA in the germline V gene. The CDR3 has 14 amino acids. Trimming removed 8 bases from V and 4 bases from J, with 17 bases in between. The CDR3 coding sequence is TGTGCCAGCCAAGAAAAACTGGCGGGAGAGACCCAGTACTTC. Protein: CASQEKLAGETQYF.

The CDR3, as DNA: TGCGCCAGCAGTGACGGGGGGGATGAGCAGTTCTTC. Protein product: CASSDGGDEQFF. This chain links TRBV10-1 with TRBJ2-1; 8 bases are shared with TRBD2. CDR3 length equals 12 residues. V lost 3 bases and J lost 8; bases outside the gene matches: 0. In germline, CDR1 is WNHNN, CDR2 SYGVQD (reference sequence).

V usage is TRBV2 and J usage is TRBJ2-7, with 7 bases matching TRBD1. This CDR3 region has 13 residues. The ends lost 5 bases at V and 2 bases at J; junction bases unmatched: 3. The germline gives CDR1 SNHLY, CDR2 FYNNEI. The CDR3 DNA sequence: TGTGCCAGCAGTTCTACAGGGGCCTACGAGCAGTACTTC. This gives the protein CASSSTGAYEQYF.

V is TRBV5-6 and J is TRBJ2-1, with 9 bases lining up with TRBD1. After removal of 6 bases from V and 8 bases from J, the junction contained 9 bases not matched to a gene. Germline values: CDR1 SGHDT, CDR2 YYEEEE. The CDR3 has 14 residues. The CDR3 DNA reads TGTGCCAGCACCCCGGGACAGGGACGAGATGAGCAGTTCTTC. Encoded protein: CASTPGQGRDEQFF. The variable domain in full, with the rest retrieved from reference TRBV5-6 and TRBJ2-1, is DAGVTQSPTHLIKTRGQQVTLRCSPKSGHDTVSWYQQALGQGPQFIFQYYEEEERQRGNFPDRFSGHQFPNYSSELNVNALLLGDSALYLCASTPGQGRDEQFFGPGTRLTVL.

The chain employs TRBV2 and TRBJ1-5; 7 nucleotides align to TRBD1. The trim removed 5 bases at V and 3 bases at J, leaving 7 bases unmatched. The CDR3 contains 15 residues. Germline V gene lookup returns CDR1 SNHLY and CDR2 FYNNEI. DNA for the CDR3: TGTGCCAGCAGTCGGGACAGTCCGACCAATCAGCCCCAGCATTTT. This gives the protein CASSRDSPTNQPQHF.

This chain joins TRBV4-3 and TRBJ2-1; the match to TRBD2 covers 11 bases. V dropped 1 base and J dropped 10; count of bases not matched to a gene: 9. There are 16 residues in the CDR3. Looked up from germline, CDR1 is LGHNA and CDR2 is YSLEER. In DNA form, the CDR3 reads TGCGCCAGCAGCCAAGGGGCACTAGCGGGAGTCGGGGAGCAGTTCTTC. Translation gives CASSQGALAGVGEQFF.

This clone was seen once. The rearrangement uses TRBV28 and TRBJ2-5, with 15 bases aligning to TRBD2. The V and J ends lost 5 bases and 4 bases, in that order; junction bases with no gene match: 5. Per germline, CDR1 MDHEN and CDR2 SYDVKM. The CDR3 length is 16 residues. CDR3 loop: CASSLRTSGRVETQYF. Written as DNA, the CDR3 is TGTGCCAGCAGTCTTCGGACTAGCGGGAGGGTAGAGACCCAGTACTTC. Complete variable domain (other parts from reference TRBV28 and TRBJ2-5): DVKVTQSSRYLVKRTGEKVFLECVQDMDHENMFWYRQDPGLGLRLIYFSYDVKMKEKGDIPEGYSVSREKKERFSLILESASTNQTSMYLCASSLRTSGRVETQYFGPGTRLLVL.

The CDR3 nucleotides are TGTGCCAGCAAAGACAGGGTGGGGACTGAAGCTTTCTTT. Amino acids: CASKDRVGTEAFF. The chain joins TRBV7-2 to TRBJ1-1; TRBD1 agrees at 7 bases. The CDR3 is made up of 13 amino acids. The V and J ends lost 7 bases and 5 bases, in that order; junction bases with no gene match: 7. The V gene's germline CDR1 is SGHTA and CDR2 FQGNSA.

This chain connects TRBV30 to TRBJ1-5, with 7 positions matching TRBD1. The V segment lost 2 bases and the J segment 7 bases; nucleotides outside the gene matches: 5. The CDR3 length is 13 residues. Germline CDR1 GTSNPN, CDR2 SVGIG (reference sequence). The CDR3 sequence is CAWSKGAKQPQHF. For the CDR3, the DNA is TGTGCCTGGAGTAAGGGGGCAAAGCAGCCCCAGCATTTT.

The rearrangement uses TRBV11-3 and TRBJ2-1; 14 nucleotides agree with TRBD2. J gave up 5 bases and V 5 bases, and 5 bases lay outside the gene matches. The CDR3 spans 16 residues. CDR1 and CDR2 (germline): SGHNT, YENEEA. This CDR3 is CASSPGLAGANNEQFF. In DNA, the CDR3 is TGTGCCAGCAGCCCGGGACTAGCGGGAGCTAACAATGAGCAGTTCTTC. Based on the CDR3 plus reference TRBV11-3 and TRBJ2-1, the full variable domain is EAGVVQSPRYKIIEKKQPVAFWCNPISGHNTLYWYLQNLGQGPELLIRYENEEAVDDSQLPKDRFSAERLKGVDSTLKIQPAELGDSAVYLCASSPGLAGANNEQFFGPGTRLTVL.

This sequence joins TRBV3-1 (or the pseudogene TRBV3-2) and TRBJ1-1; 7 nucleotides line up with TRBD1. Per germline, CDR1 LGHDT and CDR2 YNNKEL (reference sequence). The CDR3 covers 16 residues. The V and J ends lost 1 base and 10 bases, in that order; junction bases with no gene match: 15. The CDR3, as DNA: TGTGCCAGCAGCCAAGGTAATACAGGGGCGTCTTTTGGAGCTTTCTTT. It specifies CASSQGNTGASFGAFF.

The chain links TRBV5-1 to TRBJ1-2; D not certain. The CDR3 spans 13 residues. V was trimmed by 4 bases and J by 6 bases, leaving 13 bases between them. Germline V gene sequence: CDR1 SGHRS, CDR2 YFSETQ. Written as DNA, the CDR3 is TGCGCCAGCAGCATTGCGGGGTACGATGGCTACACCTTC. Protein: CASSIAGYDGYTF. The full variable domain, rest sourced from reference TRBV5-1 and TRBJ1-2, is KAGVTQTPRYLIKTRGQQVTLSCSPISGHRSVSWYQQTPGQGLQFLFEYFSETQRNKGNFPGRFSGRQFSNSRSEMNVSTLELGDSALYLCASSIAGYDGYTFGSGTRLTVV.

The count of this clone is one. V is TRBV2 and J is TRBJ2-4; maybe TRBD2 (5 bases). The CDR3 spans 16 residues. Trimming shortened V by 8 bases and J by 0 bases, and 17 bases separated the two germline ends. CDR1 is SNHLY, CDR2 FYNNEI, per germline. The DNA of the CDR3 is TGTGCCAGCGCCCCTTCGGGATTCCTAGCCAAAAACATTCAGTACTTC. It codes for CASAPSGFLAKNIQYF.

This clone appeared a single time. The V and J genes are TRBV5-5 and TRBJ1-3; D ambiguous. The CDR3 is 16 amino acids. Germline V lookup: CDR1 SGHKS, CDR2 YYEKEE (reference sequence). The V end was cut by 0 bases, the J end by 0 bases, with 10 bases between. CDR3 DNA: TGTGCCAGCAGCTTGGATCCGGGGATCTCTGGAAACACCATATATTTT. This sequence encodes CASSLDPGISGNTIYF.

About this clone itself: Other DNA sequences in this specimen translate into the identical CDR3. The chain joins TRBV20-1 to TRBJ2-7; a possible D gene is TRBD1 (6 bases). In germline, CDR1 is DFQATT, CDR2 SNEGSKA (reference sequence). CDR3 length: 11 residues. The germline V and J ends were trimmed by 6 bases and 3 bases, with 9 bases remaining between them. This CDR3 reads CSARGGYEQYF. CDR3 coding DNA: TGCAGTGCCAGGGGCGGCTACGAGCAGTACTTC.

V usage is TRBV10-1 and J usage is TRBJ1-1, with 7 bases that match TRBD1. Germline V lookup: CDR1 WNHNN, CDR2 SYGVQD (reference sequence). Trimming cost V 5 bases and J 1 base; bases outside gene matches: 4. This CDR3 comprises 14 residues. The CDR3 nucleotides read TGCGCCAGCAGTTGGGACAGACGGAACACTGAAGCTTTCTTT. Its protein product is CASSWDRRNTEAFF.

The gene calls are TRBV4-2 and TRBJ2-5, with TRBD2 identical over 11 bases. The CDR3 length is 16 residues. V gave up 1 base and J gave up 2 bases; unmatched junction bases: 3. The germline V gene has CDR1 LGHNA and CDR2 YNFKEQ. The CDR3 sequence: CASSQGSSGGQETQYF. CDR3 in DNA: TGTGCCAGCAGCCAAGGCTCTAGCGGGGGGCAAGAGACCCAGTACTTC.

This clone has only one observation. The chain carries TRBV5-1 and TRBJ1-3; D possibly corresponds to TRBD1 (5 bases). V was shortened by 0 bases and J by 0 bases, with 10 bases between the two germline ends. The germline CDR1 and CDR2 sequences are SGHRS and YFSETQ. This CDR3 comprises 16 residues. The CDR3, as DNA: TGCGCCAGCAGCTTGGGGGGCAGTTCCTCTGGAAACACCATATATTTT. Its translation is CASSLGGSSSGNTIYF.

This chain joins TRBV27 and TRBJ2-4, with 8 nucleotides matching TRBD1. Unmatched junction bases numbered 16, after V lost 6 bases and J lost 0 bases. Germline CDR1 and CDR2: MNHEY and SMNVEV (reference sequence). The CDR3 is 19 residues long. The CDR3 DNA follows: TGTGCCAGCAGATTAACAGGGGGGTCATCAAGTCTAGCCAAAAACATTCAGTACTTC. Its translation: CASRLTGGSSSLAKNIQYF.

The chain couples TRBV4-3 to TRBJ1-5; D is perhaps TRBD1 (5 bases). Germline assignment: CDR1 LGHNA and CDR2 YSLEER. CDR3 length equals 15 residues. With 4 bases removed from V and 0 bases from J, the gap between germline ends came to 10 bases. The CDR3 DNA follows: TGCGCCAGCAGCCCCGACAGTTATAGCAATCAGCCCCAGCATTTT. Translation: CASSPDSYSNQPQHF.

CDR3: CASSMNVGEAFF. For the CDR3, the DNA is TGTGCCAGTAGTATGAATGTCGGTGAAGCTTTCTTT. The genes are TRBV19 and TRBJ1-1; D is unclear. Trimming took 3 bases from V and 7 from J, leaving 9 bases between them. The germline V gene has CDR1 LNHDA and CDR2 SQIVND (reference sequence). The CDR3 runs to 12 residues.

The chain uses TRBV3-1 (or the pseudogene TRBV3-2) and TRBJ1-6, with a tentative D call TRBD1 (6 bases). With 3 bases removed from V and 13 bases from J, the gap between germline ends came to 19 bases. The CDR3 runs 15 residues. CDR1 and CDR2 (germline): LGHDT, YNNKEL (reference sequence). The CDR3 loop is CASSQGFATGQPLHF. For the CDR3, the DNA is TGTGCCAGCAGCCAGGGCTTCGCGACAGGCCAGCCCCTCCACTTT.

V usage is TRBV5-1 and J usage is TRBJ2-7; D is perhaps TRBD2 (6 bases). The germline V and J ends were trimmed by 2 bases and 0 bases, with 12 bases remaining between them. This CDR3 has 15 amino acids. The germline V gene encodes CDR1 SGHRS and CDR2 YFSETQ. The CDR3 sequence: CASSFRGSPSYEQYF. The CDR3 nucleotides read TGCGCCAGCAGCTTTCGGGGGTCTCCCTCCTACGAGCAGTACTTC.

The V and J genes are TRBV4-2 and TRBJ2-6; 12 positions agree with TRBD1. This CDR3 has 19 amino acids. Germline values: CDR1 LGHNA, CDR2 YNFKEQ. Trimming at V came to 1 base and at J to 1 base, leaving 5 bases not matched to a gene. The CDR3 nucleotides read TGTGCCAGCAGCCAAGCCGGGACAGGGGGCGCATCTGGGGCCAACGTCCTGACTTTC. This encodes CASSQAGTGGASGANVLTF.

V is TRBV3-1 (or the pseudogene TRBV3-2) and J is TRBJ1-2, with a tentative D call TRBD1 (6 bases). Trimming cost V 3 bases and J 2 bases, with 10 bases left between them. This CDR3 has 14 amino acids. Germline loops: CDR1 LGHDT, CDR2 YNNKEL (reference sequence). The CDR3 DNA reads TGTGCCAGCAGCCATCCACAGGGAAACTATGGCTACACCTTC. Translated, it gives CASSHPQGNYGYTF.